Listed below are T cell receptor beta chains from one sample, sequenced in a study of blood T cell repertoires in COVID-19. Here immunoSEQ multiplex PCR was the method, and the copy in TCRdb shows in-frame clones only, minus some. The table records roughly 130,000 clones, just under 80% of them present only once. The sample was peripheral blood. The origin of the receptors is a man between 60 and 75 years old with active or convalescent COVID-19. CDR3s leave out the opening cysteine and the closing phenylalanine or tryptophan.

SVKKGPGDEQY,TRBV29-1,TRBJ2-7
ASSRKGALEVSNQPQH,TRBV3-1/TRBV3-2,TRBJ1-5
ASSRGRSTEAF,TRBV12-3/TRBV12-4,TRBJ1-1
AISESGFSYEQY,TRBV10-3,TRBJ2-7
ASTRAGDSGELF,TRBV6-5,TRBJ2-2
ASSPTGLNQPQH,TRBV7-2,TRBJ1-5
ASSQGVQETQY,TRBV14,TRBJ2-5
AISAGTGALEQY,TRBV10-3,TRBJ2-7
ASSVDPGYSNQPQH,TRBV5-1,TRBJ1-5
ASSLSSGGTQY,TRBV27,TRBJ2-5
ASSPRMGAETQY,TRBV6-5,TRBJ2-5
ASSSLGLAGGELF,TRBV7-3,TRBJ2-2
ASSLLAGADTQY,TRBV6-2/TRBV6-3,TRBJ2-3
ASSGHQAGGPTDTQY,TRBV2,TRBJ2-3
ASSYGSGQGNTEAF,TRBV6-2/TRBV6-3,TRBJ1-1
ASSGLAGGLVTDTQY,TRBV2,TRBJ2-3
ASRSAQTGLGEQY,TRBV27,TRBJ2-7
ASSLGGRSYEQY,TRBV5-1,TRBJ2-7
ASSLRRGDQPQH,TRBV7-2,TRBJ1-5
ASSFDTSGRYGYT,TRBV6-2/TRBV6-3,TRBJ1-2
ASSFDPRAGNTIY,TRBV28,TRBJ1-3
ASSSTFTGTSGTKTQY,TRBV7-8,TRBJ2-5
ASSSGLAAVQETQY,TRBV5-1,TRBJ2-5
ASKMASGREQY,TRBV27,TRBJ2-7
ASSPRSGSKETQY,TRBV25-1,TRBJ2-5
ASSLGRTAKGPDTQY,TRBV7-6,TRBJ2-3
ASSHFPGGGSTDTQY,TRBV3-1/TRBV3-2,TRBJ2-3
ASTRLAGGPGETQY,TRBV7-9,TRBJ2-5
ATTPQGRESYNEQF,TRBV19,TRBJ2-1
ASSQIGGTSGPSYNEQF,TRBV3-1/TRBV3-2,TRBJ2-1
ASSREGGELF,TRBV19,TRBJ2-2
ASTSLQRNYEQY,TRBV28,TRBJ2-7
ASRGQGAGEVTEAF,TRBV10-1,TRBJ1-1
ASSYPGQGFGYT,TRBV5-4,TRBJ1-2
ASSPSGHTGDEQY,TRBV7-7,TRBJ2-7
ASSQDYSNQPQH,TRBV18,TRBJ1-5
ASSLLQGSYNEQF,TRBV7-3,TRBJ2-1
ASSPGGTNQPQH,TRBV18,TRBJ1-5
ASSQGVAGGNEQF,TRBV4-2,TRBJ2-1
ASRGFIDYIGNTIY,TRBV5-1,TRBJ1-3
ASSIREQIYEQY,TRBV19,TRBJ2-7
ASSLEGQGGILGETQY,TRBV5-4,TRBJ2-5
ASTGSGEQY,TRBV3-1/TRBV3-2,TRBJ2-7
ASSYRGPTGIGYGYT,TRBV6-9,TRBJ1-2
ASSLVPPPYRGETQY,TRBV7-8,TRBJ2-5
ASSPTRDNSYEQY,TRBV9,TRBJ2-7
ASSSSGQDQETQY,TRBV7-2,TRBJ2-5
ASSLLTGALNTEAF,TRBV5-1,TRBJ1-1
ASRSGWNTDTQY,TRBV19,TRBJ2-3
ASSQKMEGFYGYT,TRBV23-1,TRBJ1-2
ASSLSAYHNEQF,TRBV5-8,TRBJ2-1
ASSQITTGVSTDTQY,TRBV14,TRBJ2-3
ASSYSIGTDTQY,TRBV6-6,TRBJ2-3
ASSVGLAAGELF,TRBV5-4,TRBJ2-2
ASGLFGRQTYNEQF,TRBV2,TRBJ2-1
ASIPRGSYEQY,TRBV2,TRBJ2-7
ASSLDGGSNQPQH,TRBV5-1,TRBJ1-5
ASSYRGLNNEQF,TRBV6-2/TRBV6-3,TRBJ2-1
ASSLAKGLEQY,TRBV5-1,TRBJ2-7